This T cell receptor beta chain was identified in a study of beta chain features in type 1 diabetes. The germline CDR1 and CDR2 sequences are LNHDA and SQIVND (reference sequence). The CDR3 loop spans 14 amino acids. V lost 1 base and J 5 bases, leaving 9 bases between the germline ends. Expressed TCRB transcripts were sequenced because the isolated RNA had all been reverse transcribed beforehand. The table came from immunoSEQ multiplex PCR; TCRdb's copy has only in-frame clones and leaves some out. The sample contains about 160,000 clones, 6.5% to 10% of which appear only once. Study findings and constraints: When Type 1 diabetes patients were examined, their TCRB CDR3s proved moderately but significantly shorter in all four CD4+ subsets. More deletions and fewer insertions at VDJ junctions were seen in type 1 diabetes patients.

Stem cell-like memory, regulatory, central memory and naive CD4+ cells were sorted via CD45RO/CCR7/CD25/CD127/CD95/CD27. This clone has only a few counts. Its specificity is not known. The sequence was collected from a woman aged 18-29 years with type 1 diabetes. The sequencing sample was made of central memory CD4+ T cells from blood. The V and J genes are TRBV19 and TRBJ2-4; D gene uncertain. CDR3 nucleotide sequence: TGTGCCAGTAGTATAGGCCAGATCGAAAACATTCAGTACTTC. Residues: CASSIGQIENIQYF.